This TCR beta chain appears in the sequencing data of a study of blood T cell repertoires in COVID-19. TCRdb's copy holds only in-frame clones and misses some; the assay was immunoSEQ multiplex PCR. The table records over 150,000 clones, more than 75% of them present only once. The CDR3 has 14 amino acids. Germline CDR1 reads SGHAT; CDR2 reads FQNNGV. In regard to this clone: A read error may produce the germline difference seen at one junction end. This sample also contains other DNA sequences that code for the same CDR3.

This sequence was found in a man aged 55 to 69 with COVID-19, enrolled during active disease. Sequencing used peripheral blood. This rearrangement joins TRBV11-2 to TRBJ2-2; tentative D call: TRBD1 (6 bases). In nucleotides, the CDR3 is TGTGCCAGCAGCTTACAGGGGCCCACCGGGGAGCTATTTTTT. Its protein is CASSLQGPTGELFF.